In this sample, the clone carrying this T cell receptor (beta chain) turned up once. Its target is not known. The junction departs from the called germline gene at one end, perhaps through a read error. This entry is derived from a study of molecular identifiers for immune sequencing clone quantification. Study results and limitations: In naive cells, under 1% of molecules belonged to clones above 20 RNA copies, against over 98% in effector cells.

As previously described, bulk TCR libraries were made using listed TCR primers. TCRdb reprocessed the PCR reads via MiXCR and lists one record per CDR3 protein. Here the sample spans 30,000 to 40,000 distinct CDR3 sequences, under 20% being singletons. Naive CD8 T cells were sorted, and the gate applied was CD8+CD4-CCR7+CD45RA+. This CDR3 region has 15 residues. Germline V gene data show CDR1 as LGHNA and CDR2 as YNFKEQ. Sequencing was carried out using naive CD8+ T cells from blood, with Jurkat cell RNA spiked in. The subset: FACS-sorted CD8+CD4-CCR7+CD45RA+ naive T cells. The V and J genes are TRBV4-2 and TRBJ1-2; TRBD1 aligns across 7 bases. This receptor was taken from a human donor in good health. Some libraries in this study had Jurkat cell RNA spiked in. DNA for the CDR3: TGTGCCAGCAGCCCATGGACAGGAGAGGTGGATGGCTACGCCTTC. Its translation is CASSPWTGEVDGYAF.